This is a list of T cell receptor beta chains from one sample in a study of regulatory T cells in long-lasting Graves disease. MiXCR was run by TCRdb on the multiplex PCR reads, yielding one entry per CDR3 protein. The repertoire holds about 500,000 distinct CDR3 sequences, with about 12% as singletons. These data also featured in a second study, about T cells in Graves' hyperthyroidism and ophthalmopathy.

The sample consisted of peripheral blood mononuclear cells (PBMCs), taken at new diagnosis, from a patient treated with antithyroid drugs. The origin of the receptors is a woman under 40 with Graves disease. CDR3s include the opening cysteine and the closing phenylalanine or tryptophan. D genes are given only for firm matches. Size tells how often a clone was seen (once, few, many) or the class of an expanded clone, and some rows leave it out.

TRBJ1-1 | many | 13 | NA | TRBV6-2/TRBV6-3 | TGTGCCAGCAGTAACACCCCCAGGGCGGAAGCTTTCTTT | CASSNTPRAEAFF
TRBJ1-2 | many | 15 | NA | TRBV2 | TGTGCCAGCAGTGAAATGGGGACCGGGCTGGGAGGCTACACCTTC | CASSEMGTGLGGYTF
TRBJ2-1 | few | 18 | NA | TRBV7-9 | TGTGCCAGCAGCTCGAGGGGGGCTAGCGCGAGCTCCTACAATGAGCAGTTCTTC | CASSSRGASASSYNEQFF
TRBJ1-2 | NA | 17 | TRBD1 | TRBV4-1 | TGCGCCAGCAGCCGAGGACAGGGGGCCGAAATCTTCTATGGCTACACCTTC | CASSRGQGAEIFYGYTF
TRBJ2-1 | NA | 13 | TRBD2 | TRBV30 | TGTGCCTGGACTAGCGGGAGAGGCACTGAGCAGTTCTTC | CAWTSGRGTEQFF
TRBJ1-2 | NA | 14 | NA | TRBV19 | TGTGCCAGTAGGGACGGTGCCTCAAACTATGGCTACACCTTC | CASRDGASNYGYTF
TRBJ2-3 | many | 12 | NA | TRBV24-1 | TGTGCCACCAGTGATACGACAGATACGCAGTATTTT | CATSDTTDTQYF
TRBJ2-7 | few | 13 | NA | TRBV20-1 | TGCAGTGCTAGGGACTGGAGATCCTACGAGCAGTACTTC | CSARDWRSYEQYF
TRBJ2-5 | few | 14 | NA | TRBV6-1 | TGTGCCAGCATCCCAGGCAGGTACCAAGAGACCCAGTACTTC | CASIPGRYQETQYF
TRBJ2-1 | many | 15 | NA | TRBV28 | TGTGCCAGCAGTTTACCCCGGGATGGGTACAATGAGCAGTTCTTC | CASSLPRDGYNEQFF
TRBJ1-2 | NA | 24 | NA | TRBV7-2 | NA | CASSAVVPRLWLHLRFGVWWGYTF
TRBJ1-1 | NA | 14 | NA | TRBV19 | TGTGCCAGTAGTATGGCCAGTATGAACACTGAAGCTTTCTTT | CASSMASMNTEAFF
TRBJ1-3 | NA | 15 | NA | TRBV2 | TGTGCCAGCAGCGATTATTACCACTCTGGAAACACCATATATTTT | CASSDYYHSGNTIYF
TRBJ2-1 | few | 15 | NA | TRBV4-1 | TGCGCCAGCAGCCAAGATAGAGGCCCTAGGAATGAGCAGTTCTTC | CASSQDRGPRNEQFF
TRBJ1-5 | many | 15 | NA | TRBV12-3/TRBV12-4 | TGTGCCAGCAGTTTGTCGGGGGCGTGGGATCAGCCCCAGCATTTT | CASSLSGAWDQPQHF
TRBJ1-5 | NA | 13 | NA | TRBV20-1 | TGCAGTGCTAGAGGTCGGGGGCACCAGCCCCAGCATTTT | CSARGRGHQPQHF
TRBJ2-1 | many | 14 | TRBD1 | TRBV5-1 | TGCGCCAGCAGCTTGGAAGGGGGCTGGAATGAGCAGTTCTTC | CASSLEGGWNEQFF
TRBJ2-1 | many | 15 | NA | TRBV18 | TGTGCCAGCTCACCTCGGACCAGCTCCTACAATGAGCAGTTCTTC | CASSPRTSSYNEQFF
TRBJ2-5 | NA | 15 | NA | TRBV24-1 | TGTGCCACCAGTGATTTCCCAGGGCGGAGAGAGACCCAGTACTTC | CATSDFPGRRETQYF
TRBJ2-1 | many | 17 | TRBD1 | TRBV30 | TGTGCCTGGAGTGTACGGGACAGGGAGCCCTCCTACAATGAGCAGTTCTTC | CAWSVRDREPSYNEQFF